The 8 T cell receptor beta chains listed next were all sequenced from one sample in a study of human T cells and chemical hapten exposure. TCRdb itself ran the RACE reads through MiXCR, one entry per CDR3 protein. The sample has about 120,000 distinct CDR3 sequences, around 10% seen once; the top ten hold roughly 1.5%. The time point: patch test 1, 2 weeks after DPC sensitization. Treatment indicated: therapeutic diphenylcyclopropenone sensitization with weekly scalp DPC. The sample consisted of whole blood, taken in connection with sensitization to the hapten diphenylcyclopropenone (DPC). These receptors originate from a woman aged 45 to 65 with alopecia areata. Some clones in this sample may be carry-over from other donors' samples.

This clonotype was seen at least ten times. This likely comes from a read error, as the CDR3 has no conserved phenylalanine or tryptophan at its end. No DNA is shown, since the ends of the CDR3 on it are uncertain; the CDR3 is the one TCRdb lists. The CDR3 is CASSLVFGVAL. V and J are TRBV7-2 and TRBJ1-4. Germline CDR1 and CDR2: SGHTA and FQGNSA. Counting both end residues, the CDR3 totals 11 amino acids.

This clonotype came up a few times. V gene TRBV29-1 combines with J gene TRBJ2-1; the match to TRBD2 covers 10 bases. V trimming: 7 bases; J trimming: 7 bases; junction bases outside the gene matches: 7. There are 13 residues in the CDR3. Germline V lookup: CDR1 SQVTM, CDR2 ANQGSEA. The CDR3 DNA sequence: TGCAGCGCTCTAGCGGGAGCGGAGAATGAGCAGTTCTTC. Protein product: CSALAGAENEQFF.

This clonotype was seen a few times. V gene TRBV9 combines with J gene TRBJ2-5; no clear D. The CDR3 is 13 residues long. The germline V gene has CDR1 SGDLS and CDR2 YYNGEE. The V end lost 0 bases, the J end lost 1 base, and 4 bases lay between the germline ends. This CDR3 reads CASSVGPQETQYF. The CDR3 DNA is TGTGCCAGCAGCGTAGGCCCCCAAGAGACCCAGTACTTC. Supplemented by reference TRBV9 and TRBJ2-5, the full variable domain reads DSGVTQTPKHLITATGQRVTLRCSPRSGDLSVYWYQQSLDQGLQFLIQYYNGEERAKGNILERFSAQQFPDLHSELNLSSLELGDSALYFCASSVGPQETQYFGPGTRLLVL.

The J gene is TRBJ2-2, the V gene TRBV27; D not resolved. Trimming pared 1 base from V and 6 bases from J, leaving 3 bases between. This CDR3 has 12 residues. Germline CDR1 is MNHEY and CDR2 is SMNVEV (reference sequence). The CDR3 DNA is TGTGCCAGCAGTTTATACGCCGGGGAGCTGTTTTTT. Its translation is CASSLYAGELFF.

The chain joins TRBV28 to TRBJ2-7; D is possibly TRBD2 (5 bases). CDR1 and CDR2 from the germline V gene are MDHEN and SYDVKM. Trimming removed 3 bases at V and 0 bases at J, with 15 bases between. This CDR3 spans 16 amino acids. The CDR3 DNA reads as TGTGCCAGCAGTTTGGTTAGTTTCGGGATCTCCTACGAGCAGTACTTC. It encodes CASSLVSFGISYEQYF.

The rearrangement links TRBV2 to TRBJ2-1; maybe TRBD2 (5 bases). Germline V gene lookup returns CDR1 SNHLY and CDR2 FYNNEI. Trimming removed 7 bases from V and 0 bases from J, with 13 bases in between. The length of the CDR3 is 15 residues. DNA of the CDR3: TGTGCCAGCAAGGCGGGCCAGAGCTCCTACAATGAGCAGTTCTTC. It encodes CASKAGQSSYNEQFF.

The gene calls are TRBV29-1 and TRBJ2-2; D possibly corresponds to TRBD1 (6 bases). V shed 4 bases and J shed 3 bases, with 12 bases lying between them. Germline V gene sequence: CDR1 SQVTM, CDR2 ANQGSEA. This CDR3 has 14 amino acids. In nucleotides, the CDR3 is TGCAGCGTTGGGGAGACAGGAGACACCGGGGAGCTGTTTTTT. This sequence encodes CSVGETGDTGELFF.

This clonotype has only a few counts. This sequence joins TRBV7-9 and TRBJ2-3; 7 bases align to TRBD1. Trimming took 4 bases from V and 2 from J; bases not matched to a gene: 24. The CDR3 loop spans 21 amino acids. Germline V gene sequence: CDR1 SEHNR, CDR2 FQNEAQ (reference sequence). The CDR3 sequence: CASSSYRLQGSAARITDTQYF. CDR3 nucleotide sequence: TGTGCCAGCAGCTCCTACCGCTTACAGGGGTCCGCTGCAAGAATCACAGATACGCAGTATTTT.